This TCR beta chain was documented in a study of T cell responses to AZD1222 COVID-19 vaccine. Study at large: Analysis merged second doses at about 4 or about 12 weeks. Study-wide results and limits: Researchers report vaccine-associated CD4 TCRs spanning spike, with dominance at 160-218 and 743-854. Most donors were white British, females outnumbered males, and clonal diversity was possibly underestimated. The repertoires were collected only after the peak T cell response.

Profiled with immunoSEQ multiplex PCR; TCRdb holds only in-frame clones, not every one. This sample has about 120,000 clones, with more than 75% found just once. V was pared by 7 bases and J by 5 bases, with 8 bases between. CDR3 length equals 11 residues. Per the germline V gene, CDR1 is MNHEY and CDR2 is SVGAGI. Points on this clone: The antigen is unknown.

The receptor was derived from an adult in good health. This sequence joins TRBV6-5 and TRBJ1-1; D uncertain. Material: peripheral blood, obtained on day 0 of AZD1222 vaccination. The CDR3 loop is CASTRGTEAFF. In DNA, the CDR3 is TGTGCCAGCACCCGAGGTACTGAAGCTTTCTTT.